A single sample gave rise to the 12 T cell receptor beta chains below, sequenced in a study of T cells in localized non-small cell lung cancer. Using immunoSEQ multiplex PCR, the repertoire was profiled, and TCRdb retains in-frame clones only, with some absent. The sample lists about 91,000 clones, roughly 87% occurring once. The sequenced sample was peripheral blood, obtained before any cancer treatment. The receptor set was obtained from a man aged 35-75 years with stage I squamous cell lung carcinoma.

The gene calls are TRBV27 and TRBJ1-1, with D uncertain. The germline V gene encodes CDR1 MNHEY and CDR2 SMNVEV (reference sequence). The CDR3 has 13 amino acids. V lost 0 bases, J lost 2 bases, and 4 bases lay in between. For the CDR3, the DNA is TGTGCCAGCAGTTTATCGCGTAACACTGAAGCTTTCTTT. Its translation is CASSLSRNTEAFF.

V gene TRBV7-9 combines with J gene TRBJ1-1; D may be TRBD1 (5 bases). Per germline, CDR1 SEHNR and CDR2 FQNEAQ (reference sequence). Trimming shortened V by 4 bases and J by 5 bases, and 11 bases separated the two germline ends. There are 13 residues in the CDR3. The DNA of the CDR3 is TGTGCCAGCAGCTCCCCGGGGGTGACTGAAGCTTTCTTT. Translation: CASSSPGVTEAFF.

As DNA, the CDR3 is TGTGCCAGCAGCTTTATGCACTCCCGCTTGAACACTGAAGCTTTCTTT. It translates to CASSFMHSRLNTEAFF. This chain uses TRBV5-6 with TRBJ1-1; no definite D call. CDR1 and CDR2 (germline): SGHDT, YYEEEE. CDR3 size: 16 residues. The V and J ends lost 2 bases and 0 bases respectively, with 14 bases between them.

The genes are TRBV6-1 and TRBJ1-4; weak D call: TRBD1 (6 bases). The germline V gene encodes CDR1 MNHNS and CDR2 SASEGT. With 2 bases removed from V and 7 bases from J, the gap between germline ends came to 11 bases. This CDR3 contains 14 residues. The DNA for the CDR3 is TGTGCCAGCAGTGAACGCGCCAGGGGTGAAAAACTGTTTTTT. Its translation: CASSERARGEKLFF.

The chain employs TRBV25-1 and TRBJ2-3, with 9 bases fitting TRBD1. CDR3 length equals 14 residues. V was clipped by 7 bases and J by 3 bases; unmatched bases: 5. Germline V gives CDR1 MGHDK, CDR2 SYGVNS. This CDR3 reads CASTADRGTDTQYF. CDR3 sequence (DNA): TGTGCCAGCACCGCGGACAGGGGTACAGATACGCAGTATTTT.

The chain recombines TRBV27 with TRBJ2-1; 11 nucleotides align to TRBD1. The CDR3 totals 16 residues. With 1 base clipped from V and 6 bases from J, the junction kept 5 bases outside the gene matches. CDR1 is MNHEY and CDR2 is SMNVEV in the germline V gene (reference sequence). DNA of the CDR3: TGTGCCAGCAGTTTATGGCAAGGGACAGGGGGCAATGAGCAGTTCTTC. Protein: CASSLWQGTGGNEQFF.

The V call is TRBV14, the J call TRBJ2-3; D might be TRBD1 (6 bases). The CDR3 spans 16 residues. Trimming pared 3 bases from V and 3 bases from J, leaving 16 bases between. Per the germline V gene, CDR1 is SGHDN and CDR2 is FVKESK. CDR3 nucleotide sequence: TGTGCCAGCAGCCACGAGAGGTCCAGGGGAACAGATACGCAGTATTTT. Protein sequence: CASSHERSRGTDTQYF. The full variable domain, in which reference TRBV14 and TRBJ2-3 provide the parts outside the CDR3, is EAGVTQFPSHSVIEKGQTVTLRCDPISGHDNLYWYRRVMGKEIKFLLHFVKESKQDESGMPNNRFLAERTGGTYSTLKVQPAELEDSGVYFCASSHERSRGTDTQYFGPGTRLTVL.

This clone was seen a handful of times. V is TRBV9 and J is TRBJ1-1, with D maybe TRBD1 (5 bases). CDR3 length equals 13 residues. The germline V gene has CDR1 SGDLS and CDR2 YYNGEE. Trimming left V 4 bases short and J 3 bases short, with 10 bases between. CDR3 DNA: TGTGCCAGCAGCAACGACAGATACACTGAAGCTTTCTTT. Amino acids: CASSNDRYTEAFF.

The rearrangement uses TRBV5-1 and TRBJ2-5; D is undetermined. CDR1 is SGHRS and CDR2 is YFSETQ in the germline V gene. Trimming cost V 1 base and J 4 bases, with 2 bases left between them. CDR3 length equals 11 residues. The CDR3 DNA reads TGCGCCAGCAGCTTGACAGAGACCCAGTACTTC. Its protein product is CASSLTETQYF.

The CDR3 DNA reads TGTGCCAGCAGCTATTCAGGGACGAACACTGAAGCTTTCTTT. Translation: CASSYSGTNTEAFF. The chain couples TRBV7-2 to TRBJ1-1; the D gene is possibly TRBD1 (5 bases). The CDR3 covers 14 residues. Between the trimmed V and J ends, which lost 4 bases and 1 base, there was a span of 10 bases. Per the germline V gene, CDR1 is SGHTA and CDR2 is FQGNSA.

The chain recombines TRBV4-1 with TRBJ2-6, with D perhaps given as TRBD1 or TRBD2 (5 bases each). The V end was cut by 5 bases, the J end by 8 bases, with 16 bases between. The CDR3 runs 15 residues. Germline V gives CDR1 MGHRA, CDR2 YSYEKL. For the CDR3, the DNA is TGCGCCAGCAGCGCTCTACCCCAGGGACCCAACGTCCTGACTTTC. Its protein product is CASSALPQGPNVLTF.

The CDR3 reads CASGIDTQYF. CDR3 nucleotide sequence: TGTGCCAGCGGGATTGATACGCAGTATTTT. The chain joins TRBV6-6 to TRBJ2-3; D remains ambiguous. CDR1 and CDR2 from the germline V gene are MNHNY and SVGAGI (reference sequence). The CDR3 is made up of 10 amino acids. With 8 bases removed from V and 6 bases from J, the gap between germline ends came to 6 bases.